These 5 T cell receptor beta chains originate from one sample sequenced in a study of blood T cells in healthy people across ages (dated by TCRdb to about 2015). The library was prepared using 5' RACE. The sample was run on an Illumina HiSeq 2500. A second PCR of roughly 7 to 11 cycles was performed with a sample-barcoded 5' primer and a J-beta primer mix. TCRdb applied fastp at Q25 and MiXCR to the public reads, then kept only in-frame beta chains. Rows with one shared CDR3 protein collapse into an entry with the most common genes and DNA. This sample comprises 1.5 million to 2 million distinct CDR3 sequences, about 35% of them detected only once. The ten largest clones add up to 10% to 12% of the sample. Sample: blood. The receptors here all came from a woman aged 30 to 39 in good health.

This clonotype appeared many times. The gene calls are TRBV20-1 and TRBJ2-3; no definite D call. CDR1 is DFQATT and CDR2 is SNEGSKA in the germline V gene (reference sequence). V lost 6 bases and J 3 bases, leaving 7 bases between the germline ends. The CDR3 covers 11 residues. CDR3: CSALGTDTQYF. The CDR3 region has the DNA TGCAGTGCGCTAGGTACAGATACGCAGTATTTT.

This clonotype was detected a few times. The chain has TRBV4-1 and TRBJ2-5; D is possibly TRBD2 (5 bases). The CDR3 extends over 15 amino acids. Deletions cut 3 bases from V and 4 bases from J, with 15 bases between. In germline, CDR1 is MGHRA, CDR2 YSYEKL. For the CDR3, the DNA is TGCGCCAGCAGCCAGCAACCAGCTAGCACAGAGACCCAGTACTTC. Amino acid sequence: CASSQQPASTETQYF.

The gene calls are TRBV7-3 and TRBJ2-3, with D possibly called TRBD1 or TRBD2 (6 bases each). V was trimmed by 8 bases and J by 0 bases, leaving 18 bases between them. This CDR3 region has 16 residues. Germline CDR1 and CDR2: SGHTA and FQGTGA. The CDR3 reads CASRPEGGSSTDTQYF. CDR3 bases: TGTGCCAGCCGCCCCGAGGGGGGTTCTAGCACAGATACGCAGTATTTT.

The rearrangement uses TRBV6-1 and TRBJ2-7, with D hard to call. CDR3 length: 17 residues. The germline V gene encodes CDR1 MNHNS and CDR2 SASEGT. The V and J ends lost 1 base and 2 bases respectively, with 18 bases between them. DNA of the CDR3: TGTGCCAGCAGTGAAGTTGTTAATGAGGCCTTCCCCTACGAGCAGTACTTC. As protein: CASSEVVNEAFPYEQYF.

V gene TRBV28 combines with J gene TRBJ1-1, with D unresolved. Trimming took 4 bases from V and 1 from J, leaving 16 bases between them. The CDR3 consists of 16 residues. The germline CDR1 and CDR2 sequences are MDHEN and SYDVKM. The CDR3 nucleotides read TGTGCCAGCAGTTCCCCCGGTAGGCGGGGGAACACTGAAGCTTTCTTT. Protein sequence: CASSSPGRRGNTEAFF.